This TCR beta chain emerged from a study of cytomegalovirus exposure and HLA in healthy donors. Findings of the study overall: In a later analysis, productive TCRs from donors in an Asian-associated ancestry cluster reportedly carried fewer N-insertions than the cohort mean. A later analysis revealed that TCR association rates differed between HLA loci, peaking at DRB1 and bottoming out at HLA-C.

There were likely unrecorded immune exposures, though donors were nominally healthy when sampled. Only a few counts were recorded for this clone. Its antigen is unknown. This CDR3 region has 17 residues. J lost 0 bases, V lost 7 bases, and 7 bases had no gene match. The germline CDR1 and CDR2 sequences are SNHLY and FYNNEI. PCR was performed using 60 Vbeta and 13 Jbeta primers. Per the original data handling: As a later analysis found, there were tens of millions of unique TCR beta chains, of which roughly 11 million were shared. Repertoires were generated with immunoSEQ multiplex PCR, while TCRdb's copy carries only in-frame clones and drops some. The V and J calls and clone size were taken over from that table, and D and trimming were inferred from the DNA. The table has fewer than 150,000 clones, over 65% seen once.

Sequencing was carried out using PBMCs. The J gene is TRBJ2-6, the V gene TRBV2; TRBD1 aligns across 9 bases. The receptor comes from a woman under 30 in good health and CMV-seronegative. Written as DNA, the CDR3 is TGTGCCAGCATTCGGGACAGGGTCGTCTCTGGGGCCAACGTCCTGACTTTC. Protein sequence: CASIRDRVVSGANVLTF.